These T cell receptor beta chains were read from a single sample in a study of blood T cell repertoires in COVID-19. Sequencing was performed with immunoSEQ multiplex PCR; in TCRdb, only in-frame clones are kept and a portion is missing. The repertoire consists of under 500,000 clones, with roughly 85% occurring once and the leading ten covering over 1.5%. The sequenced material came from PBMCs or T cells enriched from blood (not recorded which). The receptor set was obtained from a woman younger than 30 with acute COVID-19. Both conserved end residues are part of each CDR3. The order of the fields is D gene, V gene, J gene, CDR3 DNA, CDR3 protein. A D gene is named only where the DNA matches it firmly.

D: TRBD1; V: TRBV28; J: TRBJ1-2; DNA: TGTGCCAGCAGTCTAGGACAGGGGAACTATGGCTACACCTTC; CDR3: CASSLGQGNYGYTF
D: TRBD1; V: TRBV28; J: TRBJ2-3; DNA: TGTGCCAGCAGTTTAATTTTATGGGACAGCCGTTCAGATACGCAGTATTTT; CDR3: CASSLILWDSRSDTQYF
D: -; V: TRBV27; J: TRBJ1-4; DNA: TGTGCCAGCAGTTCCGGGGGTGAAAAACTGTTTTTT; CDR3: CASSSGGEKLFF
D: -; V: TRBV18; J: TRBJ1-2; DNA: TGTGCCAGCTCACAACAGGGTGTGGAGGGCTACACCTTC; CDR3: CASSQQGVEGYTF
D: -; V: TRBV25-1; J: TRBJ1-2; DNA: TGTGCCAGCAGTCAGTCTGTCCAGGCCTATGGCTACACCTTC; CDR3: CASSQSVQAYGYTF
D: -; V: TRBV19; J: TRBJ1-4; DNA: TGTGCCAGTACTCGGGACCAGAGGGGGGAAAAACTGTTTTTT; CDR3: CASTRDQRGEKLFF
D: -; V: TRBV2; J: TRBJ1-3; DNA: TGTGCCAGCAGTGATTTAGGGGGACCTAGGAAGAACACCATATATTTT; CDR3: CASSDLGGPRKNTIYF
D: TRBD1; V: TRBV28; J: TRBJ1-2; DNA: TGTGCCAGCAGTTTACGGACAGGGAATCATGGCTACACCTTC; CDR3: CASSLRTGNHGYTF
D: TRBD1; V: TRBV29-1; J: TRBJ2-7; DNA: TGCAGCGTCGGGACAGGGAATGTTTACGAGCAGTACTTC; CDR3: CSVGTGNVYEQYF
D: -; V: TRBV3-1/TRBV3-2; J: TRBJ1-5; DNA: TGTGCCAGCAGCCTACTTAATCAGCCCCAGCATTTT; CDR3: CASSLLNQPQHF